This note documents a single T cell receptor beta chain sequence. Its binding antigen is unknown. No base quality values were provided; no much bigger clone lies one nucleotide off. Enrolling through a virtual design, the prospective study's participants ranged in age from roughly 18 to 89 years and lived across roughly 24 United States geographic areas. To assign participants to cohorts, the prospective study relied on clinical history that participants themselves reported in a screening survey and a study questionnaire. ImmuneRACE Cohort 3 recovered participants were defined by two consecutive negative NP/OP PCR tests, healthcare professional clearance, or symptom resolution. In the prospective study, mobile phlebotomists collected whole blood, serum and a nasopharyngeal or oropharyngeal swab from each participant. Additional blood draws and questionnaires over an approximately 2-month period could optionally be provided by prospective study participants. Before DNA extraction, blood samples from the prospective study were shipped at room temperature or frozen.

This specimen comes from a study of blood T cell repertoires in COVID-19 (TCRdb year 2020). Concerning the study at large: Collaborator samples came from the United States, Italy and Spain and covered acute and convalescent phases of COVID-19. The material from the prospective study consisted of cDNA or gDNA derived from T cells, B-cell-depleted T cells, or PBMCs. The dataset comprised deeply sampled blood TCRbeta repertoires from subjects exposed to, actively infected with, or recovered from COVID-19. The repertoires were released in a freely available public database meant as a resource for research on the immune response to SARS-CoV-2. Samples came from the ongoing ImmuneRACE study (first 160 participants) plus 1,254 subjects from 6 global collaborators. The sample metadata nearly always contained a de-identified subject ID, COVID-19 status, age in years and sex. Where HLA class I and class II types were available, the types were taken from metadata supplied by the sample provider, not from assay-based typing. What the study reported, not specific to this receptor: Clinical and demographic metadata were provided uncurated, with the amount varying by source and participant.

TCRbeta CDR3 regions were amplified from genomic DNA using the immunoSEQ Assay, a bias-controlled multiplex PCR. In the original analysis: Nucleated cell counts per sample were estimated from amplification of reference gene primers within the assay. Sequence reads were collapsed and filtered to measure the absolute abundance of every unique TCRbeta CDR3 rearrangement. For each sample, productive Simpson clonality was calculated as the square root of Simpson's diversity index over productive rearrangements. TCRdb obtained this table from immuneACCESS and retained in-frame rearrangements with V and J assigned. These tables miss some clones; where compared with another copy, unresolved V genes account for less than half of the shortfall, and the remainder is unexplained. V and J calls and clone size are copied from that table; D and trimming were computed from the DNA. The sample table records about 370,000 clones; approximately 90% of these occur just once. The ten biggest clones cover approximately 1% of the sample.

Relative to germline, V is 6 bases shorter and J is 6 bases shorter, with 14 bases between their ends. Its CDR3 holds 14 amino acids, cysteine through phenylalanine. Kept here is only the CDR3 DNA, which spans 42 bases and is read in frame from base 1. Sequences SEHNR (CDR1) and FQNEAQ (CDR2) are obtained from the germline V gene (reference sequence). The sequenced sample consisted of PBMCs or T cells enriched from blood (not recorded which). The chain is made from TRBV7-9 and TRBJ1-4; matching of 6 bases hints at TRBD1 as the D gene. This TCR was recovered from a man aged 18 to 29 who had recovered from COVID-19. The CDR3 corresponds to CASSSGDIDEKLFF. The nucleotide sequence reads as follows: TGTGCCAGCAGTTCAGGGGATATAGATGAAAAACTGTTTTTT. Beyond the CDR3, the reference TRBV7-9 and TRBJ1-4 genes provide the residues; the full variable domain reads: DTGVSQNPRHKITKRGQNVTFRCDPISEHNRLYWYRQTLGQGPEFLTYFQNEAQLEKSRLLSDRFSAERPKGSFSTLEIQRTEQGDSAMYLCASSSGDIDEKLFFGSGTQLSVL.